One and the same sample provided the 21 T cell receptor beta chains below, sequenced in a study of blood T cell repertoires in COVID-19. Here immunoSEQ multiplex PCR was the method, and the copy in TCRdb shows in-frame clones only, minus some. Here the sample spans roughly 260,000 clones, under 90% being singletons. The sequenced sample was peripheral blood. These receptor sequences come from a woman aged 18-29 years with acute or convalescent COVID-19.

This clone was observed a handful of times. CDR3 DNA sequence: TGTGCCAGCAGTTCGGACAGGGGGCTTGGCTATGGCTACACCTTC. Amino acids: CASSSDRGLGYGYTF. This chain links TRBV7-2 with TRBJ1-2; 11 bases are shared with TRBD1. Unmatched junction bases numbered 7, after V lost 6 bases and J lost 4 bases. The CDR3 is made up of 15 amino acids. Per the germline V gene, CDR1 is SGHTA and CDR2 is FQGNSA.

As DNA, the CDR3 is TGTGCCAGCAGTGAGCGGAGTTTTGGATCACCCCTCCACTTT. It is translated as CASSERSFGSPLHF. This rearrangement joins TRBV2 to TRBJ1-6; D unresolved. From germline, CDR1 is SNHLY and CDR2 FYNNEI. The CDR3 extends over 14 amino acids. Trimming shortened V by 3 bases and J by 10 bases, and 13 bases separated the two germline ends.

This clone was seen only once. The CDR3, as DNA: TGCGCCAGCAACGAGCTAGCGGGCTTCCAAGAGACCCAGTACTTC. Its protein product is CASNELAGFQETQYF. This chain uses TRBV5-1 with TRBJ2-5; 8 positions match TRBD2. Germline assignment: CDR1 SGHRS and CDR2 YFSETQ. Trimming cost V 6 bases and J 1 base; bases outside gene matches: 8. This CDR3 is built from 15 residues.

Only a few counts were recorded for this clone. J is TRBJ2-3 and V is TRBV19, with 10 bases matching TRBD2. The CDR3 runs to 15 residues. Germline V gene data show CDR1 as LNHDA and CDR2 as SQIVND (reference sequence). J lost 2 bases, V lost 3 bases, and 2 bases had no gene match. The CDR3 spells CASSIGLAVTDTQYF. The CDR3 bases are TGTGCCAGTAGTATCGGACTAGCGGTCACAGATACGCAGTATTTT.

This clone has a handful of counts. CDR3 sequence: CASSSGGLQPQHF. In DNA form, the CDR3 reads TGTGCCAGCAGCTCCGGAGGACTTCAGCCCCAGCATTTT. V gene TRBV5-6 combines with J gene TRBJ1-5; unclear D gene. The germline V gene encodes CDR1 SGHDT and CDR2 YYEEEE. CDR3 length: 13 amino acids. Trimming took 3 bases from V and 6 from J, leaving 10 bases between them.

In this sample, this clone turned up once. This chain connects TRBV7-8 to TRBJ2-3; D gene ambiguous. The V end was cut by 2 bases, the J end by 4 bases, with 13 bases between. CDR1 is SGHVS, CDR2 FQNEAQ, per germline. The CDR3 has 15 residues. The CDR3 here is CASSLTVSRPDTQYF. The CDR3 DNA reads TGTGCCAGCAGCTTAACGGTGTCCCGCCCAGATACGCAGTATTTT.

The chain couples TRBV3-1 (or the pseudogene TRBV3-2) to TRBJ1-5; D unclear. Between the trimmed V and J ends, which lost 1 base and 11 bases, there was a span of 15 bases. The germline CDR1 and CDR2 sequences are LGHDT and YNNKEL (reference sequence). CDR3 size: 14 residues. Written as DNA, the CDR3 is TGTGCCAGCAGCCAAGGTGGGCGGGCCGAGTCCCAGCATTTT. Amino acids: CASSQGGRAESQHF.

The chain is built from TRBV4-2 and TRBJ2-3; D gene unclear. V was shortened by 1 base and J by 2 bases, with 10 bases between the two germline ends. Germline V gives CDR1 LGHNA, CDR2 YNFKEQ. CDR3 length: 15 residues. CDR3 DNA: TGTGCCAGCAGCCAAGCCACAACGCTCACAGATACGCAGTATTTT. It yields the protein CASSQATTLTDTQYF.

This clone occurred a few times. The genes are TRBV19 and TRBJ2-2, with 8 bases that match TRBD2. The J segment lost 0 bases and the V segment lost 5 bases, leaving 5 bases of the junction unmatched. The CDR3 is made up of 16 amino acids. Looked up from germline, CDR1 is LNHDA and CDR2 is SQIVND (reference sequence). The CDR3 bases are TGTGCCAGTAGTCAAGCGGGGGCAACGAACACCGGGGAGCTGTTTTTT. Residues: CASSQAGATNTGELFF.

The CDR3 DNA is TGTGCCAGCAGTTACCCGGGACTGTACGAGCAGTACTTC. Its protein product is CASSYPGLYEQYF. The rearrangement links TRBV6-2 or TRBV6-3 to TRBJ2-7; D is possibly TRBD2 (6 bases). Trimming left V 2 bases short and J 4 bases short, with 9 bases between. The CDR3 extends over 13 amino acids. Germline CDR1 and CDR2: MNHEY and SVGEGT.

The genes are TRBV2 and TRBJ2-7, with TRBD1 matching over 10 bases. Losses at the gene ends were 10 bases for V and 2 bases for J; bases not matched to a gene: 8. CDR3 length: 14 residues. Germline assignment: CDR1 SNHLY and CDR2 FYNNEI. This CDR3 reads CAILVDRGAYEQYF. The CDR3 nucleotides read TGTGCCATCCTCGTGGACAGGGGGGCCTACGAGCAGTACTTC.

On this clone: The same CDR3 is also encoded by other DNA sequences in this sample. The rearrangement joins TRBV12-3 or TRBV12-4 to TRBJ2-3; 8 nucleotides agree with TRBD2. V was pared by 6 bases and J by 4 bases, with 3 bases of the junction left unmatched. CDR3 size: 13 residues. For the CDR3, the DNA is TGTGCCAGCAGCAGCGGGAGCGCAGATACGCAGTATTTT. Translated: CASSSGSADTQYF.

CDR3 loop: CASSPRGQVGMGNYGYTF. CDR3 DNA sequence: TGTGCCAGCAGCCCCCGCGGGCAGGTGGGGATGGGTAACTATGGCTACACCTTC. This chain links TRBV7-8 with TRBJ1-2; no definite D call. This CDR3 comprises 18 residues. V lost 5 bases and J lost 1, with 23 bases in between. Germline assignment: CDR1 SGHVS and CDR2 FQNEAQ.

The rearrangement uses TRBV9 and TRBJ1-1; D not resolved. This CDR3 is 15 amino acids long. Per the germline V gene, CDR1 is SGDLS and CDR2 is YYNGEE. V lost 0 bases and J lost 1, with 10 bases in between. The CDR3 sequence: CASSVGGVPNTEAFF. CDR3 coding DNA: TGTGCCAGCAGCGTAGGAGGTGTTCCGAACACTGAAGCTTTCTTT.

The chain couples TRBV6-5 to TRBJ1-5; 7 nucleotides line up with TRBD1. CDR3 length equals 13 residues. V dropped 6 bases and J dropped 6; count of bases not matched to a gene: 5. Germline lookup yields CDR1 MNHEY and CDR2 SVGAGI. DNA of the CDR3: TGTGCCAGCAGCCGGAACAGGGGTCAGCCCCAGCATTTT. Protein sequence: CASSRNRGQPQHF.

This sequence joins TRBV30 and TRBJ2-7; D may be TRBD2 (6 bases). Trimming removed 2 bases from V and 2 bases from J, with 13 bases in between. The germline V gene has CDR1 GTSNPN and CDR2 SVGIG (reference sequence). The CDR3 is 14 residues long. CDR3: CAWSPDGGPYEQYF. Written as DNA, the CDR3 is TGTGCCTGGAGTCCCGACGGGGGACCCTACGAGCAGTACTTC.

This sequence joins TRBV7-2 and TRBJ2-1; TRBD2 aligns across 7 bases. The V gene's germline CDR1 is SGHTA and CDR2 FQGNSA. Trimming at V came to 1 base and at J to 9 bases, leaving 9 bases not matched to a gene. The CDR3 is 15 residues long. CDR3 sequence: CASSLGGGGSVEQFF. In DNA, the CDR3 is TGTGCCAGCAGCTTAGGGGGGGGAGGCTCTGTTGAGCAGTTCTTC.

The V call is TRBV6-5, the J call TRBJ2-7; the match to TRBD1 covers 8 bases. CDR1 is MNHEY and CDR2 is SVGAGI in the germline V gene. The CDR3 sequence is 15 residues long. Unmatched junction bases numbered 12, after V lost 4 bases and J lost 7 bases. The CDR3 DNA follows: TGTGCCAGCAGTTTAGGGGGACAGGCGATTTCGGAGCAGTACTTC. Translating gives CASSLGGQAISEQYF.

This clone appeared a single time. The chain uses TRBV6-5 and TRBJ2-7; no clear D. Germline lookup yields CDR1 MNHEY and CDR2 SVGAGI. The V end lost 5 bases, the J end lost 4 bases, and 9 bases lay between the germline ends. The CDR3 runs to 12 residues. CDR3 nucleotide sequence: TGTGCCAGCAGTACCCAGAAATACGAGCAGTACTTC. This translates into CASSTQKYEQYF.

The CDR3 DNA is TGTGCCAGCAGCCAATTTTCTCAGAGCACAGATACGCAGTATTTT. It specifies CASSQFSQSTDTQYF. The rearrangement joins TRBV3-1 (or the pseudogene TRBV3-2) to TRBJ2-3; D not resolved. CDR3 length: 15 amino acids. Germline V gene sequence: CDR1 LGHDT, CDR2 YNNKEL (reference sequence). V gave up 2 bases and J gave up 0 bases, with 9 bases separating them.

CDR3 amino acids: CASSLAGTQPQHF. CDR3 coding DNA: TGTGCCAGCAGTTTAGCAGGGACACAGCCCCAGCATTTT. The gene calls are TRBV27 and TRBJ1-5, with D perhaps TRBD1 (6 bases). The V gene lost 2 bases and the J gene lost 7 bases, with 9 bases spanning the gap. CDR3 size: 13 residues. Germline CDR1 is MNHEY and CDR2 is SMNVEV (reference sequence).